Listed here are 2 T cell receptor beta chains from one sample, sequenced in a study of OX40 agonist ivuxolimab in advanced cancers. Sequencing used immunoSEQ multiplex PCR; TCRdb keeps in-frame clones, though not all of them. The table records about 98,000 clones, 80% to 90% of them present only once. The specimen comprised CD4+ or CD8+ T cells sorted from blood, sampled in a trial of the OX40 agonist ivuxolimab. These receptors were collected from an adult with an advanced solid tumor such as melanoma, head and neck, liver or kidney cancer.

V usage is TRBV28 and J usage is TRBJ2-2, with D uncertain. CDR1 is MDHEN and CDR2 is SYDVKM in the germline V gene. There are 14 residues in the CDR3. Trimming pared 7 bases from V and 7 bases from J, leaving 16 bases between. CDR3 DNA: TGTGCCAGCACTACCCACACCGGGTACGGGGAGCTGTTTTTT. Protein: CASTTHTGYGELFF.

V and J are TRBV27 and TRBJ2-5; 9 nucleotides agree with TRBD1. Unmatched junction bases numbered 6, after V lost 5 bases and J lost 5 bases. CDR1 and CDR2 from the germline V gene are MNHEY and SMNVEV (reference sequence). The CDR3 sequence is 14 residues long. The CDR3 nucleotides are TGTGCCAGCAGTACCAACAGGGGGCGGGAGACCCAGTACTTC. It yields the protein CASSTNRGRETQYF.